A selection of T cell receptor beta chains follows, all from one sample in a study of shared clonotypes between healthy human individuals. Profiling relied on immunoSEQ multiplex PCR, and the TCRdb table lists in-frame clones only, not all of them. The repertoire holds approximately 1,000,000 clones, with 70% to 85% as singletons. The sample consisted of memory CD4+ T cells from PBMCs. These receptors were obtained from a man younger than 30 in good health. Some clones in this sample may be carry-over from other donors' samples. CDR3s include the opening cysteine and the closing phenylalanine or tryptophan. D genes are given only for firm matches. Some rows have no size entry. The others give once, few or many, or a class for an expanded clone.

clone size	V gene	J gene	D gene	CDR3 protein	CDR3 DNA
once	TRBV7-8	TRBJ2-5	NA	CASSLDGGWETQYF	TGTGCCAGCAGCTTAGATGGAGGGTGGGAGACCCAGTACTTC
few	TRBV29-1	TRBJ1-1	TRBD1	CSVADRTMNTEAFF	TGCAGCGTTGCGGACAGGACCATGAACACTGAAGCTTTCTTT
NA	TRBV7-2	TRBJ2-7	TRBD2	CASSLGGRGLAGLQYEQYF	TGTGCCAGCAGCTTGGGAGGCCGGGGACTAGCGGGACTCCAATACGAGCAGTACTTC
NA	TRBV4-1	TRBJ2-1	NA	CASSQEGRVSFVNEQFF	TGCGCCAGCAGCCAAGAAGGGCGTGTATCCTTTGTCAATGAGCAGTTCTTC
NA	TRBV30	TRBJ1-6	NA	CAWKRHPGDSPLHF	TGTGCCTGGAAGCGCCACCCTGGGGATTCACCCCTCCACTTT
NA	TRBV2	TRBJ1-1	NA	CASSPSTVGTEAFF	TGTGCCAGCAGTCCCTCGACAGTCGGGACTGAAGCTTTCTTT
NA	TRBV18	TRBJ1-1	NA	CASSRDGDLVSEAFF	TGTGCCAGCTCACGTGATGGGGATCTTGTATCTGAAGCTTTCTTT
NA	TRBV7-2	TRBJ2-1	TRBD2	CASSPTGLNIYNEQFF	TGTGCCAGCAGCCCTACGGGACTAAACATTTACAATGAGCAGTTCTTC
NA	TRBV5-1	TRBJ2-1	TRBD2	CASSLATGGNEQFF	TGCGCCAGCAGCTTGGCCACGGGGGGCAATGAGCAGTTCTTC
NA	TRBV29-1	TRBJ1-1	NA	CSAVPGRQNTEAFF	TGCAGCGCCGTCCCGGGACGGCAAAACACTGAAGCTTTCTTT
NA	TRBV12-5	TRBJ2-1	TRBD1	CASGHYRDRDGNEQFF	TGTGCTAGTGGTCACTACCGGGACAGGGATGGAAATGAGCAGTTCTTC
NA	TRBV6-5	TRBJ2-7	TRBD2	CASSQRTSGHYEQYF	TGTGCCAGCAGCCAGCGCACTAGCGGCCACTACGAGCAGTACTTC
NA	TRBV7-3	TRBJ1-5	NA	CASSLTSNQPQHF	TGTGCCAGCAGCTTAACGAGCAATCAGCCCCAGCATTTT
NA	TRBV7-2	TRBJ2-1	NA	CASSPAVMYNEQFF	TGTGCCAGCAGCCCCGCAGTCATGTACAATGAGCAGTTCTTC
NA	TRBV9	TRBJ2-1	TRBD1	CASSVRSGTVNEQFF	TGTGCCAGCAGCGTCCGTTCCGGGACAGTCAATGAGCAGTTCTTC
NA	TRBV6-4	TRBJ2-1	TRBD2	CASSPALWEGNTEQFF	TGTGCCAGCAGTCCCGCTTTGTGGGAGGGAAACACTGAGCAGTTCTTC
NA	TRBV28	TRBJ1-1	NA	CASSDSFYQEAFF	TGTGCCAGCAGTGACAGCTTTTACCAAGAAGCTTTCTTT
NA	TRBV15	TRBJ2-5	NA	CATSSQGGETQYF	TGTGCCACCAGCAGTCAGGGTGGGGAGACCCAGTACTTC
once	TRBV25-1	TRBJ2-3	TRBD1	CASSERGTGGTDTQYF	TGTGCCAGCAGTGAGAGGGGGACAGGGGGCACAGATACGCAGTATTTT
NA	TRBV18	TRBJ1-1	NA	CASSPPSVAEGEAFF	TGTGCCAGCTCACCACCAAGCGTGGCAGAGGGTGAAGCTTTCTTT
once	TRBV11-2	TRBJ1-2	NA	CASSLVGHNYGYTF	TGTGCCAGCAGCTTAGTCGGGCATAACTATGGCTACACCTTC
NA	TRBV27	TRBJ2-7	NA	CASPRTGPYEQYF	TGTGCCAGCCCGCGGACGGGCCCCTACGAGCAGTACTTC
NA	TRBV7-9	TRBJ2-5	NA	CASRRESETQYF	TGTGCCAGCAGGAGGGAATCGGAGACCCAGTACTTC
NA	TRBV6-6	TRBJ1-2	NA	CASKDDRYGYTF	TGTGCCAGCAAAGACGACCGATATGGCTACACCTTC
NA	TRBV18	TRBJ1-1	NA	CASSPRDTEAFF	TGTGCCAGCTCACCGAGAGACACTGAAGCTTTCTTT
few	TRBV10-1	TRBJ2-3	NA	CASPSTDTQYF	TGCGCCAGCCCAAGCACAGATACGCAGTATTTT
NA	TRBV7-3	TRBJ2-6	NA	CASSLLGGGANVLTF	TGTGCCAGCAGCTTACTAGGTGGTGGGGCCAACGTCCTGACTTTC
NA	TRBV28	TRBJ1-2	NA	CASSHLRVRGYTF	TGTGCCAGCAGTCACCTCAGGGTTCGTGGCTACACCTTC
NA	TRBV20-1	TRBJ2-1	NA	CSARSSNGQFF	TGCAGTGCTAGATCTAGCAACGGGCAGTTCTTC
NA	TRBV30	TRBJ2-1	TRBD2	CATPGLAGNEQFF	TGTGCCACCCCGGGACTAGCGGGGAATGAGCAGTTCTTC
NA	TRBV5-6	TRBJ2-3	TRBD2	CASSLLAGSTDTQYF	TGTGCCAGCAGCTTGCTAGCGGGAAGCACAGATACGCAGTATTTT
NA	TRBV7-9	TRBJ1-1	TRBD1	CASSWTGRGMNTEAFF	TGTGCCAGCAGCTGGACAGGGCGAGGTATGAACACTGAAGCTTTCTTT
NA	TRBV10-3	TRBJ2-7	NA	CAIREQGTEQYF	TGTGCCATCAGAGAACAGGGAACCGAGCAGTACTTC
NA	TRBV5-4	TRBJ2-1	NA	CASSPTGETYNEQFF	TGTGCCAGCAGCCCGACCGGGGAAACCTACAATGAGCAGTTCTTC
NA	TRBV5-6	TRBJ2-5	NA	CASSSRGKFQETQYF	TGTGCCAGCAGCAGCCGGGGAAAGTTCCAAGAGACCCAGTACTTC
NA	TRBV19	TRBJ2-4	TRBD2	CASSPGGEGIQYF	TGTGCCAGTAGCCCGGGGGGAGAGGGAATTCAGTACTTC
NA	TRBV14	TRBJ2-7	NA	CASSRTVTGTPYF	TGTGCCAGCAGCCGGACCGTGACCGGGACCCCCTACTTC
NA	TRBV9	TRBJ2-1	NA	CASSVRLGSNNEQFF	TGTGCCAGCAGCGTACGCCTAGGATCGAACAATGAGCAGTTCTTC
NA	TRBV19	TRBJ1-1	NA	CASTLNRAGHTEAFF	TGTGCCAGTACCCTAAACAGGGCCGGGCACACTGAAGCTTTCTTT
NA	TRBV10-3	TRBJ2-3	TRBD1	CAISPQGGTDTQYF	TGTGCCATCAGTCCCCAGGGGGGCACAGATACGCAGTATTTT